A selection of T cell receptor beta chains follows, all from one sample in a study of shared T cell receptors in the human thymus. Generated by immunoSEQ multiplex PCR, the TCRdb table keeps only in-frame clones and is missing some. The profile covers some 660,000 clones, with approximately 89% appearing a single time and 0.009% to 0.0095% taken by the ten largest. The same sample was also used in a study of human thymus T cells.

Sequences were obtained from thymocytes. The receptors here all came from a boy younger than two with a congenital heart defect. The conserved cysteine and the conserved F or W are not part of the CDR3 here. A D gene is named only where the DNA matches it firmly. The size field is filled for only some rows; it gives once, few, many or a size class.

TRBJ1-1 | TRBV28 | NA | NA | ASSAPGHPNTEAF
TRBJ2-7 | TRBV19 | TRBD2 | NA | AASGGPSYEQY
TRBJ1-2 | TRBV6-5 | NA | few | ASSDTQGIYGYT
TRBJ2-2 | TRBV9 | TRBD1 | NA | ASSVGTGAWQEANTGELF
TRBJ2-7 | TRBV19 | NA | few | ASSPTGPITYEQY
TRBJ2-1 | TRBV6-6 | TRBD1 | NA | ASRYRGSYNEQF
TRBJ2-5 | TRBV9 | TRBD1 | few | ASSGEAQGARETQY
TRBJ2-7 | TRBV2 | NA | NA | ASSESVYEQY
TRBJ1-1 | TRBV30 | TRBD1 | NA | AWDGGRGPENTEAF
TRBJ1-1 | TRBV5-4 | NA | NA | ASSSYTEAF
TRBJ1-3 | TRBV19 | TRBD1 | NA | ASSARTGETRFPGNTIY
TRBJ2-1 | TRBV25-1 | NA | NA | ASSGQYNEQF
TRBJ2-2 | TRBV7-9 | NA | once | ASSGQVAGLGELF
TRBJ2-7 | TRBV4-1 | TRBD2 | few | ASSREGRDHYEQY
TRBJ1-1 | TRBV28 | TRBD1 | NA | AITTVNRGRTEAF
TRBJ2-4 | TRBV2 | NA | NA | ASSEALLGQGGGLAKNIQY
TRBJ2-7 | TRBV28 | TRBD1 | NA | ASSSKEPDRDNSYEQY
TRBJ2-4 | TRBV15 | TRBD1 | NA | ATSTPTRDRAVDIQY
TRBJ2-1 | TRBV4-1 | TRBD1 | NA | ASTTGSNEQF
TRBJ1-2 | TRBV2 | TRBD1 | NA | ASRDRGRRTFYT
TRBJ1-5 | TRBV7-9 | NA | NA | ASSLATGSLNQPQH
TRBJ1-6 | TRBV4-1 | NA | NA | ASSQSGWWHSSYNSPLH
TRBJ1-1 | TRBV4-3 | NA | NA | ASSEKLQGNTEAF
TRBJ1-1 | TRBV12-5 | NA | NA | ASGLGRDKDTEAF
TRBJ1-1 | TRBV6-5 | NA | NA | ASSTQVGETEAF
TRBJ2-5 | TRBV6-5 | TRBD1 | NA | ASSGQGATETQY
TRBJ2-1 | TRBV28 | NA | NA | ASSSGDSFGQF
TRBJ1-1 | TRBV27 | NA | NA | ASSLVFRGAINTEAF
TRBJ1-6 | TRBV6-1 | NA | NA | ASSGGEGKGGEHSPLH
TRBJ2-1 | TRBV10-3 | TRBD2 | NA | AISPGTSGYNEQF
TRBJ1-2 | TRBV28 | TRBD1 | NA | ASSSDRDRGLLDYGYT
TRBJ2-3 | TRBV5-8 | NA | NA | ASSLGVGGIGTDTQY
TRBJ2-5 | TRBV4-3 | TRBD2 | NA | ASSGPGLAGGAETQY
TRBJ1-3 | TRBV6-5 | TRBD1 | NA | ASREQGTGNTIY
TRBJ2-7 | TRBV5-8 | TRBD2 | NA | ASSIEPTSERSYDYEQY
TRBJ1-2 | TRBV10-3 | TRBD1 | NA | AIGKGQGMKEYGYT
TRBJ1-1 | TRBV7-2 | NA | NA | ASSLGLMNTEAF
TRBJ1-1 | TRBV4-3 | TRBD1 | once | ASSRATGLGTEAF
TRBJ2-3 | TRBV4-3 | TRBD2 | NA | ASSQDRTSGPRDTQY
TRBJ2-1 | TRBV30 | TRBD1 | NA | AWIGTGWYNEQF
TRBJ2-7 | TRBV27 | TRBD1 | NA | ASSPPRKPGQSYEQY
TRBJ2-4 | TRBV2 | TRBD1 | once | ASSGGTGGYIPNIQY
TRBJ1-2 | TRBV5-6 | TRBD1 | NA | ASSLGGQGGYGYT
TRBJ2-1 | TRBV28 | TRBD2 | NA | ASSSWTSGRGYNEQF
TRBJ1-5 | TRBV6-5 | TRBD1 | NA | ASSYWTGESQPQH
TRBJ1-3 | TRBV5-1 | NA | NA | ASSLVSRDSGNTIY
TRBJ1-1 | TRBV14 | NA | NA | ASSPNPNPVNTEAF
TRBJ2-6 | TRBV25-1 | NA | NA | ASSGGDSGANVLT
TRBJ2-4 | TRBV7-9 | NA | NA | ASSLGRKNIQY
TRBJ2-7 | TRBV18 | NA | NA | ASSPPGAALYEQY
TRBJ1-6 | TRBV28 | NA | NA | ASSFPYGGVNSPLH
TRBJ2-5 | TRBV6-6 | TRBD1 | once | ASSYSNQGALETQY
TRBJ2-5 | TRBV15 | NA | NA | ATSRNRQSGEQY
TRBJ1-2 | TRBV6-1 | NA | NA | ASRQNRVEGYT
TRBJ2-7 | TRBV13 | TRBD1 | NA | ASSLSKQGASYEQY
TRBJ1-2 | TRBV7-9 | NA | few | ASSHLPTKAGYT
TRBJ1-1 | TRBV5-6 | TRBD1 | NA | ASSFGTGGGWTEAF
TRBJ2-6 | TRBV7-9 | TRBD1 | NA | ASSRTRGQGNSGANVLT
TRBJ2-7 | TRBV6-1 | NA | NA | ASCPGQVYEQY